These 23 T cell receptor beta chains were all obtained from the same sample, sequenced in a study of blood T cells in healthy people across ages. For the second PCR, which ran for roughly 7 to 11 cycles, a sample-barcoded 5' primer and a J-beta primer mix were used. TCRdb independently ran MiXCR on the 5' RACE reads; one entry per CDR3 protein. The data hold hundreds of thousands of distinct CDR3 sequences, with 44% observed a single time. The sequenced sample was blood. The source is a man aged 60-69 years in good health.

CDR3 loop: CASSPRTALTDTQYF. The CDR3 coding sequence is TGCGCCAGCAGCCCAAGGACAGCCCTCACAGATACGCAGTATTTT. The rearrangement joins TRBV5-1 to TRBJ2-3; weak D call: TRBD1 (6 bases). Germline CDR1 reads SGHRS; CDR2 reads YFSETQ. The germline V and J ends were trimmed by 4 bases and 2 bases, with 14 bases remaining between them. The CDR3 spans 15 residues.

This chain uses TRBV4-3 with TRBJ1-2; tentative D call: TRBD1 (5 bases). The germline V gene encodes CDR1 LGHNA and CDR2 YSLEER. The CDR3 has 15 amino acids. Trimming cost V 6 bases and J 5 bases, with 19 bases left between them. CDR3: CASSQLKGPLYGYTF. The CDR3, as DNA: TGCGCCAGCAGTCAACTCAAGGGGCCCCTATATGGCTACACCTTC.

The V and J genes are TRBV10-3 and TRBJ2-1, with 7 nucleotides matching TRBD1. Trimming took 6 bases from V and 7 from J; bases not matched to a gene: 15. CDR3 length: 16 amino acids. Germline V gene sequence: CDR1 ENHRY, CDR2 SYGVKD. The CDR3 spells CAISPRQGQTRNEQFF. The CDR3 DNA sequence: TGTGCCATCAGCCCGCGACAGGGTCAGACCAGAAATGAGCAGTTCTTC.

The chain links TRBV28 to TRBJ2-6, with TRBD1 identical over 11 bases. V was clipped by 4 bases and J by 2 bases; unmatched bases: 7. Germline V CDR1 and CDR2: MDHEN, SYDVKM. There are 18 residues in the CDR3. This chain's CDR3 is CASSSDRGRRAGANVLTF. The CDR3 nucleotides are TGTGCCAGCAGTTCGGACAGGGGGCGCAGAGCTGGGGCCAACGTCCTGACTTTC.

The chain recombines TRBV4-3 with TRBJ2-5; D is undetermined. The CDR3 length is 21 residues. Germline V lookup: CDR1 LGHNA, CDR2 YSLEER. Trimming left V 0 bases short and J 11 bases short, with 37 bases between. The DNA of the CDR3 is TGCGCCAGCAGCCAAGATAGAACGGTCCCGTCAAGCAAAACCTCCTACAATGAGCAGTACTTC. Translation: CASSQDRTVPSSKTSYNEQYF.

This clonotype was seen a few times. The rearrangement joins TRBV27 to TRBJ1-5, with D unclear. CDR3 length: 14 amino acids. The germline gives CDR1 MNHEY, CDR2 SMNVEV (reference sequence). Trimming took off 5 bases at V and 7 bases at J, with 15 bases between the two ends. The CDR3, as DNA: TGTGCCAGCAGTCTGGGCTTGCCCGGGCAGCCCCAGCATTTT. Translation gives CASSLGLPGQPQHF.

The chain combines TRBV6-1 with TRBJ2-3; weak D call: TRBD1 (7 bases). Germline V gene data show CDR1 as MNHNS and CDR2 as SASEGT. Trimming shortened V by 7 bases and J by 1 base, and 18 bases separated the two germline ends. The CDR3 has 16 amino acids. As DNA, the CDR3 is TGTGCCAGCACCGACGGAGGGGGCGGTGGCACAGATACGCAGTATTTT. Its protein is CASTDGGGGGTDTQYF.

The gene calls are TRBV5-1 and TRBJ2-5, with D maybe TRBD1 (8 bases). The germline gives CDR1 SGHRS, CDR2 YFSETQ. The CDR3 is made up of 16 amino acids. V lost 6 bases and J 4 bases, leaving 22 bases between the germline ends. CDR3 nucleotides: TGCGCCAGCACCGGGGGGTCAGGACAGGGAGTAGAGACCCAGTACTTC. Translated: CASTGGSGQGVETQYF.

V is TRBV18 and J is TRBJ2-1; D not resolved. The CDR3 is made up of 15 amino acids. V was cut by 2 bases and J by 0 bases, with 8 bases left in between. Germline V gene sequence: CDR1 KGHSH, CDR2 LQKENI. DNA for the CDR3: TGTGCCAGCTCACCAAGGAAGAGCTCCTACAATGAGCAGTTCTTC. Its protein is CASSPRKSSYNEQFF.

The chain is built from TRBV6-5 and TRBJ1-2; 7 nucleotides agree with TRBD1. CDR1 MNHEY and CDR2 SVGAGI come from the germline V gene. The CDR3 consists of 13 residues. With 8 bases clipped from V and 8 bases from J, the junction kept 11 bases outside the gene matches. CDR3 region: CASHPVAGGGYTF. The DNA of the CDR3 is TGTGCCAGCCACCCGGTGGCAGGGGGAGGCTACACCTTC.

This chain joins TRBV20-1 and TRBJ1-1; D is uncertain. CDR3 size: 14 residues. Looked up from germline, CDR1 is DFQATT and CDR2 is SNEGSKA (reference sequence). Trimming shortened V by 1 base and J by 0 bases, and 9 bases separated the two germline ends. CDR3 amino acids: CSARAGLLNTEAFF. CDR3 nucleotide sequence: TGCAGTGCTAGAGCAGGTCTTCTGAACACTGAAGCTTTCTTT.

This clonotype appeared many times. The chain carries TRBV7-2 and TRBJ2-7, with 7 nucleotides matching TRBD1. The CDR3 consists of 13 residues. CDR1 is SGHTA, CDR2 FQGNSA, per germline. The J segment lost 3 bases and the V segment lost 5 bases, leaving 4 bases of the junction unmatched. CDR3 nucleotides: TGTGCCAGCAGCGAGGGGGCCGGCTACGAGCAGTACTTC. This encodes CASSEGAGYEQYF.

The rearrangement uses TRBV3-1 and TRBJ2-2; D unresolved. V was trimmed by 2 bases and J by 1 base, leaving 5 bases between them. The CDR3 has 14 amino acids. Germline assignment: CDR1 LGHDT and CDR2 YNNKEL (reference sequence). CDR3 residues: CASSQPLNTGELFF. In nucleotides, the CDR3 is TGTGCCAGCAGCCAACCATTGAACACCGGGGAGCTGTTTTTT.

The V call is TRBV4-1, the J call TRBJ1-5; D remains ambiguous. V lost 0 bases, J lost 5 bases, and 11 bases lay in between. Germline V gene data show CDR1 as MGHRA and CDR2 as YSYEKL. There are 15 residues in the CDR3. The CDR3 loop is CASSQDSARDQPQHF. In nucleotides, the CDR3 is TGCGCCAGCAGCCAAGATTCAGCGAGGGATCAGCCCCAGCATTTT.

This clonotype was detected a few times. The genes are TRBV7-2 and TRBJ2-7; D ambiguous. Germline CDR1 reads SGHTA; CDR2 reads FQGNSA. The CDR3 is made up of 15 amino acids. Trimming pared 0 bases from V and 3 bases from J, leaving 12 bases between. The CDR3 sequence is CASSLAGLGYYEQYF. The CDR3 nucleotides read TGTGCCAGCAGCTTAGCGGGGTTGGGGTACTACGAGCAGTACTTC.

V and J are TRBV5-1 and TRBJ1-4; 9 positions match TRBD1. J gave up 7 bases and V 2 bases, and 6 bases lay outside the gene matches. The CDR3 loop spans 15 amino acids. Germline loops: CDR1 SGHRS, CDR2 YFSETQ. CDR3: CASSLPGQGPEKLFF. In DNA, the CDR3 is TGCGCCAGCAGCTTACCGGGACAGGGTCCTGAAAAACTGTTTTTT.

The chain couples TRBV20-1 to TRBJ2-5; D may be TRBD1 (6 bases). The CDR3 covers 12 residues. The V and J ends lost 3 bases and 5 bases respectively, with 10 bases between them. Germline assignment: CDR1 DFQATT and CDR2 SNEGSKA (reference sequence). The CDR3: CSASWQGETQYF. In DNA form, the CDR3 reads TGCAGTGCTAGTTGGCAGGGGGAGACCCAGTACTTC.

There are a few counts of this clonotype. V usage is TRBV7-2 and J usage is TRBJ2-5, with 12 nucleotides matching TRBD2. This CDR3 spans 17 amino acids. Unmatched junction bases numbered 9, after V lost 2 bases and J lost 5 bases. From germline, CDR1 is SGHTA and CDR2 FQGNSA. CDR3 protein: CASSLSASGGAVETQYF. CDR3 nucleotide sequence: TGTGCCAGCAGCTTATCGGCTAGCGGGGGGGCCGTGGAGACCCAGTACTTC.

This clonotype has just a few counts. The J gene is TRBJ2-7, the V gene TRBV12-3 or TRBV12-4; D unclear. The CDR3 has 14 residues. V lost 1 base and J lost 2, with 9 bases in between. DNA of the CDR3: TGTGCCAGCAGTTTAGATAGCTCCCCCTACGAGCAGTACTTC. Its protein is CASSLDSSPYEQYF.

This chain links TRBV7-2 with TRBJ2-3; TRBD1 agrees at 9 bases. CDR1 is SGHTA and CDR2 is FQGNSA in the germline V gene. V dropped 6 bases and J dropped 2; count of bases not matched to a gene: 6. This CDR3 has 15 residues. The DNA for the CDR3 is TGTGCCAGCAGATTGGGACAGGGCACCACAGATACGCAGTATTTT. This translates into CASRLGQGTTDTQYF.

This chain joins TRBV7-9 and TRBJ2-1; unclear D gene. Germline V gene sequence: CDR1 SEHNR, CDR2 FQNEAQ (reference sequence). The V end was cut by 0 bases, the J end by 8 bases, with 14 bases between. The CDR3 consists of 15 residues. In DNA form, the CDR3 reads TGTGCCAGCAGCTTAGCTTATCTAGAAGGGCATGAGCAGTTCTTC. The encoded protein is CASSLAYLEGHEQFF.

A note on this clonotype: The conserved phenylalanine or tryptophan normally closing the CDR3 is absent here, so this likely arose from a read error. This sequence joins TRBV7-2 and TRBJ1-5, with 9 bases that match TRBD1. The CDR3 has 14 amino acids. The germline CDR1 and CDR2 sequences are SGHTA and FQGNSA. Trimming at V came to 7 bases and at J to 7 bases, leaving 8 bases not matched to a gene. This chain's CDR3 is CASTRQGEGQPQHL. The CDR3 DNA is TGTGCCAGCACCCGACAGGGGGAGGGCCAGCCCCAGCATTTG.

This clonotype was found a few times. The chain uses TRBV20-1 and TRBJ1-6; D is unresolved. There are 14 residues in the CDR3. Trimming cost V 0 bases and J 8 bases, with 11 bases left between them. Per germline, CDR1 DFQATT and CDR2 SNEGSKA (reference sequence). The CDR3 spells CSARDGGFDSPLHF. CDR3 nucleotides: TGCAGTGCTAGAGATGGAGGGTTTGATTCACCCCTCCACTTT.